This is a list of T cell receptor beta chains from one sample in a study of ipilimumab plus nivolumab after autologous stem cell transplantation. The assay was immunoSEQ multiplex PCR, and TCRdb's table has in-frame clones only and misses some. Among some 40,000 clones, almost 95% were seen once, and the ten largest hold under 0.9%. The source material was PBMCs, sampled in a trial of ipilimumab plus nivolumab as post-transplant consolidation. These receptors all come from a male donor with multiple myeloma. Both conserved end residues are part of each CDR3. A D gene is named only where the DNA matches it firmly. Clone size, where shown, is once, few, many, or a class for clones that have expanded.

V gene	D gene	clone size	CDR3 length	J gene	CDR3 protein	CDR3 DNA
TRBV29-1	-	once	14	TRBJ2-3	CSVVRGALEDTQYF	TGCAGCGTCGTCCGAGGAGCGCTCGAGGATACGCAGTATTTT
TRBV18	TRBD1	-	14	TRBJ2-7	CASSPGLTGYEQYF	TGTGCCAGCTCACCTGGACTGACAGGGTACGAGCAGTACTTC
TRBV6-6	TRBD1	-	14	TRBJ1-1	CASSSLRDRTEAFF	TGTGCCAGCAGCTCCCTCCGGGACAGAACTGAAGCTTTCTTT
TRBV28	TRBD1	-	14	TRBJ1-1	CASSFGQGGTEAFF	TGTGCCAGCAGTTTTGGTCAGGGGGGGACTGAAGCTTTCTTT
TRBV11-2	-	-	15	TRBJ1-1	CASSQTGQLDTEAFF	TGTGCCAGCAGCCAAACCGGACAGCTTGACACTGAAGCTTTCTTT
TRBV29-1	-	-	11	TRBJ1-1	CSVELGAAAFF	TGCAGCGTTGAGTTAGGGGCTGCCGCTTTCTTT
TRBV7-6	-	-	17	TRBJ2-1	CASSLLRDGSSYNEQFF	TGTGCCAGCAGCCTCCTTAGAGACGGGAGCTCCTACAATGAGCAGTTCTTC
TRBV7-9	-	-	14	TRBJ2-6	CASSRGAGANVLTF	TGTGCCAGCAGCCGGGGTGCCGGGGCCAACGTCCTGACTTTC
TRBV27	-	once	14	TRBJ1-2	CATSPDSFPYGYTF	TGTGCCACCTCTCCGGACAGCTTCCCCTATGGCTACACCTTC
TRBV13	-	-	11	TRBJ1-2	CASSLHHGYTF	TGTGCCAGCAGCCTACATCATGGCTACACCTTC
TRBV5-8	-	-	14	TRBJ2-1	CASSLPGSYNEQFF	TGTGCCAGCAGCTTGCCTGGGTCCTACAATGAGCAGTTCTTC
TRBV27	-	-	16	TRBJ1-2	CAIRPWTSTINYGYTF	TGTGCCATCCGTCCTTGGACATCGACCATTAACTATGGCTACACCTTC
TRBV18	-	-	16	TRBJ1-5	CASSPLRVYSNQPQHF	TGTGCCAGCTCGCCTCTTAGGGTCTATAGCAATCAGCCCCAGCATTTT
TRBV19	TRBD2	-	17	TRBJ2-4	CASSTGLAGIAKNIQYF	TGTGCCAGTAGTACAGGACTAGCGGGGATAGCCAAAAACATTCAGTACTTC
TRBV2	-	-	14	TRBJ1-5	CASSVLGYNQPQHF	TGTGCCAGCAGTGTACTAGGGTACAATCAGCCCCAGCATTTT
TRBV27	TRBD2	-	15	TRBJ2-1	CASSSWASGKNEQFF	TGTGCCAGCAGTTCCTGGGCTAGCGGGAAAAATGAGCAGTTCTTC
TRBV28	-	-	15	TRBJ1-6	CASSLIAPTNSPLHF	TGTGCCAGCAGTTTGATAGCTCCCACGAATTCACCCCTCCACTTT
TRBV4-1	-	-	13	TRBJ1-1	CASSQDLQTEAFF	TGCGCCAGCAGCCAAGATCTTCAGACTGAAGCTTTCTTT
TRBV7-2	-	-	14	TRBJ1-6	CASSFGAPNSPLHF	TGTGCCAGCAGCTTCGGGGCGCCTAATTCACCCCTCCACTTT
TRBV2	TRBD2	-	13	TRBJ2-3	CASGGVGTDTQYF	TGTGCCAGCGGGGGGGTGGGCACAGATACGCAGTATTTT
TRBV28	-	-	13	TRBJ1-5	CASSSNRHQPQHF	TGTGCCAGCAGTTCCAACAGACATCAGCCCCAGCATTTT
TRBV18	-	-	15	TRBJ2-7	CASSPGAGGSYEQYF	TGCGCCAGCTCACCAGGGGCAGGAGGCTCCTACGAGCAGTACTTC
TRBV5-1	-	-	12	TRBJ2-3	CASRGEADTQYF	TGCGCCAGCAGGGGGGAGGCAGATACGCAGTATTTT
TRBV7-2	TRBD1	-	13	TRBJ1-2	CASSRTGTDGYTF	TGTGCCAGCAGCCGGACAGGGACGGATGGCTACACCTTC
TRBV28	TRBD1	once	15	TRBJ2-2	CASSLRQGAGGELFF	TGTGCCAGCAGTTTAAGGCAGGGGGCGGGCGGGGAGCTGTTTTTT
TRBV5-1	TRBD1	-	15	TRBJ2-7	CASSLMPGQNYEQYF	TGCGCCAGCAGCCTAATGCCGGGACAGAACTACGAGCAGTACTTC
TRBV7-2	-	-	12	TRBJ1-1	CASSRFPAEAFF	TGTGCCAGCAGCCGTTTCCCTGCTGAAGCTTTCTTT
TRBV28	TRBD1	-	17	TRBJ1-5	CASSSGTGYSGNQPQHF	TGTGCCAGCAGTTCCGGGACAGGGTATTCGGGCAATCAGCCCCAGCATTTT
TRBV9	TRBD1	-	14	TRBJ2-7	CASSDGTGGYEQYF	TGTGCCAGCAGCGACGGGACAGGGGGCTACGAGCAGTACTTC
TRBV5-8	TRBD2	-	12	TRBJ2-5	CASTGTRETQYF	TGTGCCAGTACCGGGACTAGGGAGACCCAGTACTTC
TRBV7-9	TRBD2	-	15	TRBJ2-5	CAGRGLAGAGETQYF	TGTGCCGGCCGGGGACTAGCGGGAGCCGGGGAGACCCAGTACTTC
TRBV28	-	once	19	TRBJ2-7	CATLLRGRETTTHSYEQYF	TGTGCCACCTTACTTAGGGGCCGCGAGACGACCACTCATAGCTACGAGCAGTACTTC
TRBV5-1	TRBD2	-	16	TRBJ2-1	CASSLVSGSSYNEQFF	TGCGCCAGCAGCTTGGTTAGCGGGAGCTCCTACAATGAGCAGTTCTTC
TRBV19	-	-	14	TRBJ1-1	CASSIGNFGTEAFF	TGTGCCAGTAGTATAGGGAATTTCGGCACTGAAGCTTTCTTT
TRBV4-1	-	-	14	TRBJ1-4	CASSRLGGRGELFF	TGCGCCAGCAGCCGCCTGGGGGGAAGAGGGGAACTGTTTTTT
TRBV9	-	-	13	TRBJ2-2	CASSVVRAGELFF	TGTGCCAGCAGCGTTGTGCGCGCCGGGGAGCTGTTTTTT
TRBV5-6	-	-	13	TRBJ2-7	CASSLKQRAEQYF	TGTGCCAGCAGCTTGAAACAGCGAGCAGAGCAGTACTTC
TRBV2	-	-	14	TRBJ2-1	CASSVVIASNEQFF	TGTGCCAGCAGTGTAGTTATAGCTAGCAATGAGCAGTTCTTC
TRBV7-9	-	-	16	TRBJ1-3	CASSSTTTGTGNTIYF	TGTGCCAGCAGCTCGACAACTACGGGGACTGGAAACACCATATATTTT
TRBV9	TRBD1	-	16	TRBJ1-1	CASSVGIQGLNERAFF	TGTGCCAGCAGCGTAGGAATACAGGGGCTCAATGAGAGGGCTTTCTTT
TRBV23-1	-	-	14	TRBJ1-2	CASSQSVRSGEHTF	TGCGCCAGCAGTCAATCGGTTCGCTCGGGAGAGCACACCTTC
TRBV2	-	-	12	TRBJ2-4	CASSGAKNIQYF	TGTGCCAGCAGTGGAGCCAAAAACATTCAGTACTTC
TRBV7-2	TRBD2	-	17	TRBJ2-1	CASSLAGLAGVHNEQFF	TGTGCCAGCAGCTTAGCCGGACTAGCGGGAGTTCACAATGAGCAGTTCTTC
TRBV6-5	-	-	14	TRBJ1-6	CASSFGTTNSPLHF	TGTGCCAGCAGTTTTGGGACGACGAATTCACCCCTCCACTTT
TRBV28	TRBD1	-	16	TRBJ1-4	CASSLLLQGAGEKLFF	TGTGCCAGCAGTTTGTTGTTACAGGGGGCAGGAGAAAAACTGTTTTTT
TRBV7-9	-	-	14	TRBJ1-2	CASSLGGAHYGYTF	TGTGCCAGCAGCTTGGGAGGGGCCCACTATGGCTACACCTTC